This T cell receptor (beta chain) was identified in a study of blood T cell repertoires in COVID-19. On the study more broadly: PBMCs, B-cell-depleted T cells, or T cells provided the cDNA or gDNA that made up the material.

CDR3 length: 14 residues. With V trimmed by 3 bases and J by 5 bases, 4 bases remained unmatched. Germline V gives CDR1 SGHRS, CDR2 YFSETQ. The assay was immunoSEQ multiplex PCR, and TCRdb's table has in-frame clones only and misses some. In the table there are around 100,000 clones, around nine tenths of which are singletons. V gene TRBV5-1 combines with J gene TRBJ2-7; 11 bases match TRBD1. Sequenced: peripheral blood. The clonotype comes from an older man with acute or convalescent COVID-19. CDR3 DNA: TGCGCCAGCAGCTGGACAGGGGGCATAGACGAGCAGTACTTC. Protein: CASSWTGGIDEQYF.